The 27 T cell receptor beta chains below were found in one sample sequenced in a study of OX40 agonist ivuxolimab in advanced cancers. Library method: the immunoSEQ multiplex PCR assay. In TCRdb, the immuneACCESS table is reduced to in-frame sequences with V and J assigned. These tables do not hold every clone; where another copy was compared, an unresolved V gene accounts for under half, and the others remain unexplained. A total of about 82,000 clones appear in this sample, approximately 85% of them only once. The top ten clonotypes cover 2.4% of the sample. Sequences were derived from CD4+ or CD8+ T cells sorted from blood, sampled in a trial of the OX40 agonist ivuxolimab. Receptors were obtained from an adult with an advanced solid tumor such as melanoma, head and neck, liver or kidney cancer.

This clone has just a few counts. The CDR3 DNA is TGTGCCAGCAGTTCTCCTAGCGGGGGGCACGGAGGAGATACGCAGTATTTT. It yields the protein CASSSPSGGHGGDTQYF. The chain combines TRBV28 with TRBJ2-3; 11 positions match TRBD2. CDR3 length equals 17 residues. Germline lookup yields CDR1 MDHEN and CDR2 SYDVKM. V dropped 4 bases and J dropped 5; count of bases not matched to a gene: 11.

This chain connects TRBV7-9 to TRBJ2-5; tentative D call: TRBD1 (6 bases). The V end lost 4 bases, the J end lost 2 bases, and 8 bases lay between the germline ends. There are 13 residues in the CDR3. Germline assignment: CDR1 SEHNR and CDR2 FQNEAQ (reference sequence). The DNA of the CDR3 is TGTGCCAGCAGCTCCGGGACACAAGAGACCCAGTACTTC. It yields the protein CASSSGTQETQYF.

The table lists this clone with a few counts. The genes are TRBV7-3 and TRBJ2-3, with 15 positions matching TRBD2. J gave up 7 bases and V 2 bases, and 4 bases lay outside the gene matches. CDR3 size: 16 residues. Germline V gene data show CDR1 as SGHTA and CDR2 as FQGTGA. CDR3 sequence: CASSLGLAGGLNTQYF. CDR3 sequence (DNA): TGTGCCAGCAGCTTAGGACTAGCGGGGGGGCTGAATACGCAGTATTTT.

V is TRBV9 and J is TRBJ2-3; no definite D call. V lost 0 bases and J lost 6, with 17 bases in between. The CDR3 sequence is 16 residues long. Germline assignment: CDR1 SGDLS and CDR2 YYNGEE. CDR3 nucleotides: TGTGCCAGCAGCGTAGATAGGGCTCCATTCCGGGATACGCAGTATTTT. Amino acids: CASSVDRAPFRDTQYF.

In its sample, this clone was seen a few times. This sequence joins TRBV5-1 and TRBJ1-4, with 7 bases matching TRBD1. The CDR3 runs to 16 residues. The trim removed 2 bases at V and 0 bases at J, leaving 4 bases unmatched. The germline gives CDR1 SGHRS, CDR2 YFSETQ. The CDR3 DNA sequence: TGCGCCAGCAGCTTCGGACAGGTCGCAACTAATGAAAAACTGTTTTTT. As protein: CASSFGQVATNEKLFF. The whole variable domain, remainder taken from reference TRBV5-1 and TRBJ1-4, is KAGVTQTPRYLIKTRGQQVTLSCSPISGHRSVSWYQQTPGQGLQFLFEYFSETQRNKGNFPGRFSGRQFSNSRSEMNVSTLELGDSALYLCASSFGQVATNEKLFFGSGTQLSVL.

The CDR3 region is CASSRLGGDIGNEQFF. Here the CDR3 DNA reads TGTGCCAGCAGCCGATTGGGCGGGGATATAGGCAATGAGCAGTTCTTC. The V and J genes are TRBV9 and TRBJ2-1; maybe TRBD2 (6 bases). There are 16 residues in the CDR3. Looked up from germline, CDR1 is SGDLS and CDR2 is YYNGEE. The V gene lost 4 bases and the J gene lost 6 bases, with 20 bases spanning the gap.

This chain links TRBV9 with TRBJ2-7; TRBD2 matches at 7 bases. The CDR3 has 15 residues. V gave up 5 bases and J gave up 7 bases; unmatched junction bases: 15. CDR1 and CDR2 (germline): SGDLS, YYNGEE. CDR3 nucleotide sequence: TGTGCCAGCAGAACCTCAGCGGGATCCTTAGGAGAGCAGTACTTC. This codes for CASRTSAGSLGEQYF.

The chain uses TRBV5-5 and TRBJ1-2; D gene ambiguous. The V gene lost 0 bases and the J gene lost 5 bases, with 14 bases spanning the gap. The CDR3 has 15 residues. From germline, CDR1 is SGHKS and CDR2 YYEKEE (reference sequence). The CDR3 nucleotides read TGTGCCAGCAGCTTGGCTTGGGCAGCGCAATATGGCTACACCTTC. It translates to CASSLAWAAQYGYTF.

The rearrangement joins TRBV28 to TRBJ1-6, with no clear D. Trimming cost V 8 bases and J 10 bases, with 18 bases left between them. From germline, CDR1 is MDHEN and CDR2 SYDVKM. This CDR3 spans 14 amino acids. CDR3 amino acids: CASVALGFRSPLHF. CDR3 sequence (DNA): TGTGCCAGCGTAGCCCTCGGCTTTAGATCACCCCTCCACTTT.

The chain uses TRBV10-1 and TRBJ1-1; maybe TRBD1 (6 bases). The germline V and J ends were trimmed by 2 bases and 1 base, with 11 bases remaining between them. The CDR3 is 15 residues long. Germline-derived CDR1 and CDR2 are WNHNN and SYGVQD (reference sequence). CDR3 sequence (DNA): TGCGCCAGCAGTGAGACGGACAGAAAGAACACTGAAGCTTTCTTT. This encodes CASSETDRKNTEAFF.

V is TRBV5-1 and J is TRBJ2-5; 9 bases are a match to TRBD1. This CDR3 has 16 residues. V lost 0 bases to trimming and J lost 5 bases; unmatched junction nucleotides: 8. The V gene's germline CDR1 is SGHRS and CDR2 YFSETQ. CDR3 amino acids: CASSLEPTGGGETQYF. The DNA for the CDR3 is TGCGCCAGCAGCTTGGAACCAACAGGGGGCGGCGAGACCCAGTACTTC.

This chain connects TRBV5-4 to TRBJ2-3, with 8 bases lining up with TRBD2. This CDR3 has 15 residues. Germline CDR1 and CDR2: SGHNT and YYREEE (reference sequence). Losses at the gene ends were 0 bases for V and 6 bases for J; bases not matched to a gene: 6. CDR3 loop: CASSLVRGGRDTQYF. The CDR3 bases are TGTGCCAGCAGCTTGGTTCGCGGGGGGAGGGATACGCAGTATTTT.

As concerns this clone: The identical CDR3 is also encoded by other nucleotide sequences in the sample. The chain links TRBV2 to TRBJ2-2; a weak D match, TRBD1 (5 bases). V was pared by 3 bases and J by 2 bases, with 7 bases between. The CDR3 has 14 residues. The germline V gene has CDR1 SNHLY and CDR2 FYNNEI. The CDR3 protein is CASSDRANTGELFF. In DNA, the CDR3 is TGTGCCAGCAGTGACAGGGCCAACACCGGGGAGCTGTTTTTT.

V usage is TRBV28 and J usage is TRBJ1-6; D ambiguous. The V and J ends lost 5 bases and 14 bases respectively, with 10 bases between them. Per the germline V gene, CDR1 is MDHEN and CDR2 is SYDVKM. The length of the CDR3 is 11 residues. CDR3 sequence reads: CASSSNRALHF. CDR3 sequence (DNA): TGTGCCAGCAGTAGTAACCGGGCCCTCCACTTT. Variable domain in full (rest from reference TRBV28 and TRBJ1-6): DVKVTQSSRYLVKRTGEKVFLECVQDMDHENMFWYRQDPGLGLRLIYFSYDVKMKEKGDIPEGYSVSREKKERFSLILESASTNQTSMYLCASSSNRALHFGNGTRLTVT.

In its sample, this clone was seen once. J is TRBJ2-5 and V is TRBV5-1; maybe TRBD2 (6 bases). With 9 bases removed from V and 5 bases from J, the gap between germline ends came to 14 bases. The CDR3 has 12 amino acids. In germline, CDR1 is SGHRS, CDR2 YFSETQ. The CDR3 coding sequence is TGCGCCACCGGGGACTTCAGGGAGACCCAGTACTTC. The encoded protein is CATGDFRETQYF.

This clone was recorded once. The chain's CDR3 is CASSIGRTRGKTQYF. The CDR3 bases are TGTGCCAGTAGTATAGGAAGGACTAGGGGAAAGACCCAGTACTTC. The chain employs TRBV19 and TRBJ2-5, with 7 positions matching TRBD2. The CDR3 spans 15 residues. Germline loops: CDR1 LNHDA, CDR2 SQIVND (reference sequence). With V trimmed by 1 base and J by 6 bases, 8 bases remained unmatched. Full variable domain (outside the CDR3, taken from reference TRBV19 and TRBJ2-5): DGGITQSPKYLFRKEGQNVTLSCEQNLNHDAMYWYRQDPGQGLRLIYYSQIVNDFQKGDIAEGYSVSREKKESFPLTVTSAQKNPTAFYLCASSIGRTRGKTQYFGPGTRLLVL.

The genes are TRBV5-1 and TRBJ2-1; D tentatively reads TRBD1 or TRBD2 (6 bases each). Trimming took off 4 bases at V and 3 bases at J, with 17 bases between the two ends. Germline CDR1 is SGHRS and CDR2 is YFSETQ. This CDR3 region has 16 residues. The CDR3 sequence: CASSRLTGAVYNEQFF. The CDR3 DNA reads TGCGCCAGCAGCCGGCTGACGGGGGCCGTCTACAATGAGCAGTTCTTC.

This chain uses TRBV6-1 with TRBJ1-2; D gene unclear. Germline V gene sequence: CDR1 MNHNS, CDR2 SASEGT. CDR3 length: 14 residues. Trimming shortened V by 5 bases and J by 4 bases, and 14 bases separated the two germline ends. The CDR3: CASSRESDGYGYTF. CDR3 sequence (DNA): TGTGCCAGCAGTAGGGAATCGGACGGCTATGGCTACACCTTC.

The rearrangement links TRBV5-6 to TRBJ2-2; TRBD1 is a possible D gene (6 bases). CDR1 is SGHDT and CDR2 is YYEEEE in the germline V gene. V was clipped by 0 bases and J by 3 bases, with 9 bases between them. This CDR3 comprises 15 residues. CDR3 coding DNA: TGTGCCAGCAGCTTGGACAGGGTTGACACCGGGGAGCTGTTTTTT. It is translated as CASSLDRVDTGELFF.

With regard to this clone: This sample also contains other DNA sequences that code for the same CDR3. The V call is TRBV5-1, the J call TRBJ1-2; weak D call: TRBD1 (6 bases). Trimming shortened V by 0 bases and J by 3 bases, and 9 bases separated the two germline ends. Germline CDR1 is SGHRS and CDR2 is YFSETQ. There are 14 residues in the CDR3. CDR3 in amino acids: CASSLEGTYYGYTF. Here the CDR3 DNA reads TGCGCCAGCAGCTTGGAAGGGACATACTATGGCTACACCTTC.

The CDR3 DNA reads TGTGCCAGCAGTGTGGTGACAGGGGGGGATCAGCCCCAGCATTTT. Residues: CASSVVTGGDQPQHF. This sequence joins TRBV6-1 and TRBJ1-5; TRBD1 matches at 9 bases. Per the germline V gene, CDR1 is MNHNS and CDR2 is SASEGT. The CDR3 contains 15 residues. The junction had 6 bases not matched to a gene; V was cut back by 4 bases and J by 5 bases.

About this clone itself: This CDR3 is also generated by other DNA sequences in the sample. This chain links TRBV30 with TRBJ2-1; 15 bases map to TRBD2. Germline-derived CDR1 and CDR2 are GTSNPN and SVGIG (reference sequence). CDR3 length: 14 amino acids. With V trimmed by 2 bases and J by 13 bases, 6 bases remained unmatched. The chain's CDR3 is CAWSPGLAGGRQFF. CDR3 coding DNA: TGTGCCTGGAGTCCGGGACTAGCGGGGGGAAGACAGTTCTTC.

The genes are TRBV18 and TRBJ1-5; D uncertain. Germline V gene sequence: CDR1 KGHSH, CDR2 LQKENI. The CDR3 loop spans 15 amino acids. The V end lost 1 base, the J end lost 4 bases, and 11 bases lay between the germline ends. The CDR3 DNA reads TGTGCCAGCTCACCACAGGGAGATTATAATCAGCCCCAGCATTTT. Protein product: CASSPQGDYNQPQHF. The full variable domain, its missing parts supplied by reference TRBV18 and TRBJ1-5, is NAGVMQNPRHLVRRRGQEARLRCSPMKGHSHVYWYRQLPEEGLKFMVYLQKENIIDESGMPKERFSAEFPKEGPSILRIQQVVRGDSAAYFCASSPQGDYNQPQHFGDGTRLSIL.

The rearrangement uses TRBV4-2 and TRBJ2-7, with 7 bases aligning to TRBD2. Germline assignment: CDR1 LGHNA and CDR2 YNFKEQ. The CDR3 contains 15 residues. V was pared by 2 bases and J by 1 base, with 5 bases of the junction left unmatched. This CDR3 reads CASSQSGEQSYEQYF. As DNA, the CDR3 is TGTGCCAGCAGCCAAAGCGGGGAGCAATCCTACGAGCAGTACTTC.

The rearrangement links TRBV28 to TRBJ1-1; D is ambiguous. CDR1 MDHEN and CDR2 SYDVKM come from the germline V gene. The CDR3 sequence is 16 residues long. V lost 5 bases and J 1 base, leaving 17 bases between the germline ends. The CDR3 DNA follows: TGTGCCAGCAGTATGACGAACGCAAGACAGAACACTGAAGCTTTCTTT. Translated, it gives CASSMTNARQNTEAFF.

This clone was detected a few times. The chain recombines TRBV30 with TRBJ1-5; D remains unclear. Per germline, CDR1 GTSNPN and CDR2 SVGIG (reference sequence). The CDR3 is made up of 13 amino acids. Trimming stripped 3 bases from V and 2 bases from J, with 8 bases between. CDR3 sequence (DNA): TGTGCCTGGAGCGTAGGCGGCAATCAGCCCCAGCATTTT. Its translation: CAWSVGGNQPQHF. Combining the CDR3 with reference TRBV30 and TRBJ1-5 gives the whole variable domain SQTIHQWPATLVQPVGSPLSLECTVEGTSNPNLYWYRQAAGRGLQLLFYSVGIGQISSEVPQNLSASRPQDRQFILSSKKLLLSDSGFYLCAWSVGGNQPQHFGDGTRLSIL.

This chain connects TRBV7-2 to TRBJ1-1; a possible D gene is TRBD1 (5 bases). Germline V gene data show CDR1 as SGHTA and CDR2 as FQGNSA. Trimming removed 5 bases at V and 3 bases at J, with 10 bases between. This CDR3 region has 13 residues. CDR3 coding DNA: TGTGCCAGCAGCATCCTACAGGACACTGAAGCTTTCTTT. It is translated as CASSILQDTEAFF.